A selection of T cell receptor beta chains follows, all from one sample in a study of response to subunit inactivated influenza vaccine. TCRdb reanalysed the RT-PCR reads using MiXCR and keeps one entry per CDR3 protein. The table has about 530,000 distinct CDR3 sequences, approximately 10% seen once. The starting material was PBMCs from blood, obtained on the day of vaccination. The receptor set was obtained from a man aged 50-60 years who received an inactivated influenza vaccine. Both conserved end residues are part of each CDR3. Each record gives: J gene, D gene, V gene, clone size, CDR3 DNA, CDR3 protein. The D gene is left open where the match is weak. Clone size is shown for a subset of rows, as once, few, many or a class of expanded clone.

TRBJ2-6,.,TRBV30,.,TGTGCCTGGAGTGTGGAGTACTCTGGGGCCAACGTCCTGACTTTC,CAWSVEYSGANVLTF
TRBJ1-1,TRBD1,TRBV9,.,TGTGCCAGCAGCGCTATACAGGGGAGTACTGAAGCTTTCTTT,CASSAIQGSTEAFF
TRBJ2-7,TRBD1,TRBV5-6,.,TGTGCCAGCAGTTTCCGGGACAGCTACGAGCAGTACTTC,CASSFRDSYEQYF
TRBJ2-3,.,TRBV20-1,.,TGCAGTGCTCCGGACGTGACAGATACGCAGTATTTT,CSAPDVTDTQYF
TRBJ2-1,TRBD2,TRBV18,.,TGTGCCAGCTCACGGAAACAAGCGGTGGCGGGGGGCATCTACAATGAGCAGTTCTTC,CASSRKQAVAGGIYNEQFF
TRBJ2-7,TRBD2,TRBV27,.,TGTGCCAGCAGTCCTCGACTAGCGGGAGGCCCCTACGAGCAGTACTTC,CASSPRLAGGPYEQYF
TRBJ1-5,.,TRBV30,few,TGTGCCTGGAGTGTACCAGGCCGACATAGCAATCAGCCCCAGCATTTT,CAWSVPGRHSNQPQHF
TRBJ2-1,.,TRBV3-1,few,TGTGCCAGCAGCCAATGGCAATTCTCCTACAATGAGCAGTTCTTC,CASSQWQFSYNEQFF
TRBJ2-1,TRBD2,TRBV5-1,few,TGCGCCAGCAGCCTGTTAGCGGGAGGTAGCTCCTACAATGAGCAGTTCTTC,CASSLLAGGSSYNEQFF
TRBJ2-5,.,TRBV9,.,TGTGCCAGCAGCGTAGAGATCCGGCCGGGAGAGACCCAGTACTTC,CASSVEIRPGETQYF
TRBJ2-3,.,TRBV10-3,few,TGTGCCATCAGTGAGTCAGGAAGGGGTAATCTGGGTACGCAGTATTTT,CAISESGRGNLGTQYF
TRBJ2-3,.,TRBV4-1,few,TGCGCCAGCAGCCAAGGTCGGTACCGGGGGCCCCCCCCAGATACGCAGTATTTT,CASSQGRYRGPPPDTQYF
TRBJ2-1,TRBD2,TRBV2,.,TGTGCCAGCATGCCCGGGACTAGCGGGATCGATGAGCAGTTCTTC,CASMPGTSGIDEQFF
TRBJ2-2,.,TRBV4-3,.,TGCGCCAGCAGCCGCGGAGGCTCTGGCGGCACCGGGGAGCTGTTTTTT,CASSRGGSGGTGELFF
TRBJ2-7,.,TRBV29-1,many,TGCAGCGCGGGGGATTACGAGCAGTACTTC,CSAGDYEQYF
TRBJ2-7,.,TRBV4-1,many,TGCGCCAGCAGCCAAGTCGGGCGGGCTCTCCCCTACGAGCAGTACTTC,CASSQVGRALPYEQYF
TRBJ2-1,TRBD2,TRBV12-3/TRBV12-4,few,TGTGCCAGCAGTTACCCGGGACTAGCGGGGGACAATGAGCAGTTCTTC,CASSYPGLAGDNEQFF
TRBJ2-7,TRBD2,TRBV20-1,.,TGCAGTGCTGACGCGCCTGAGACTAGCGGGAGGCATACCTACGAGCAGTACTTC,CSADAPETSGRHTYEQYF
TRBJ2-1,TRBD2,TRBV7-6,.,TGTGCCAGCAGCTTAGCCAGACTAGCGGGGGGGAACTCCTACAATGAGCAGTTCTTC,CASSLARLAGGNSYNEQFF
TRBJ2-2,.,TRBV7-2,.,TGTGCCAGCAGCCCCCGAGGGGGATTGAACACCGGGGAGCTGTTTTTT,CASSPRGGLNTGELFF
TRBJ2-1,TRBD2,TRBV10-3,few,TGTGCCATCAGTGATCCGGGACTACCAACTCTTAACATAAACAATGAGCAGTTCTTC,CAISDPGLPTLNINNEQFF
TRBJ2-1,TRBD2,TRBV5-1,.,TGCGCCAGCAGCTGGGGACTAAGCTCGGGGCTCGCAGGTTACAATGAGCAGTTCTTC,CASSWGLSSGLAGYNEQFF